These T cell receptor beta chains were read from a single sample in a study of blood T cell repertoires in COVID-19. Sequenced by immunoSEQ multiplex PCR; TCRdb stores in-frame clones only, minus some. Of about 69,000 clones listed, around four fifths are singletons. Specimen: peripheral blood. These receptors all stem from a human donor in a cohort sampled during active COVID-19. Both conserved end residues are part of each CDR3. The D gene is left open where the match is weak. Size values are once, few and many counts, or a class for expanded clones, and some rows have none.

j_call d_call v_call clone_size cdr3_aa cdr3_nt
TRBJ1-1 . TRBV19 few CASSIGTATEAFF TGTGCCAGTAGTATAGGGACAGCTACTGAAGCTTTCTTT
TRBJ1-2 TRBD1 TRBV3-1/TRBV3-2 few CASSHGQGSGYTF TGTGCCAGCAGCCACGGACAGGGGAGTGGCTACACCTTC
TRBJ2-3 TRBD1 TRBV5-1 once CASGSTGETDTQYF TGCGCCAGCGGATCGACAGGGGAAACAGATACGCAGTATTTT
TRBJ2-7 TRBD1 TRBV18 . CASSPMVQGTGEQYF TGTGCCAGCTCACCAATGGTACAGGGGACGGGCGAGCAGTACTTC
TRBJ2-5 . TRBV30 . CAWRPLGLETQYF TGTGCCTGGAGACCCTTGGGACTTGAGACCCAGTACTTC
TRBJ1-6 . TRBV3-1/TRBV3-2 few CASSQETGFFNSPLHF TGTGCCAGCAGCCAAGAAACGGGATTTTTTAATTCACCCCTCCACTTT
TRBJ2-5 . TRBV19 . CASSIGPNQETQYF TGTGCCAGTAGTATAGGTCCTAATCAAGAGACCCAGTACTTC
TRBJ2-3 TRBD1 TRBV5-1 few CASSLATGWRTDTQYF TGCGCCAGCAGCTTGGCGACAGGGTGGCGCACAGATACGCAGTATTTT
TRBJ2-7 TRBD2 TRBV4-1 . CASSQDRLAGVVHEQYF TGCGCCAGCAGCCAAGATAGGCTAGCGGGGGTAGTACACGAGCAGTACTTC
TRBJ1-4 TRBD1 TRBV18 . CASSPEGTGNEKLFF TGTGCCAGCTCACCAGAGGGGACAGGGAACGAAAAACTGTTTTTT
TRBJ1-2 TRBD1 TRBV13 . CASSSFDRALYGYTF TGTGCCAGCAGCTCCTTCGACAGGGCCCTCTATGGCTACACCTTC
TRBJ2-7 . TRBV15 few CATSRFGTSYEQYF TGTGCCACCAGCCGGTTTGGGACATCCTACGAGCAGTACTTC
TRBJ1-2 . TRBV2 . CASPGGGGRGYGYTF TGTGCCAGCCCTGGTGGCGGAGGGAGGGGGTATGGCTACACCTTC
TRBJ1-4 . TRBV5-1 . CASSLEGAPNEKLFF TGCGCCAGCAGCTTGGAAGGGGCCCCAAATGAAAAACTGTTTTTT
TRBJ2-1 TRBD2 TRBV7-6 . CASSFSGGSYNEQFF TGTGCCAGCAGCTTTAGCGGGGGTTCCTACAATGAGCAGTTCTTC
TRBJ1-1 . TRBV24-1 . CATSLGTSRGGSKGEAFF TGTGCCACCAGTCTTGGAACCTCGAGAGGTGGGAGTAAAGGTGAAGCTTTCTTT
TRBJ2-1 . TRBV7-3 few CASSLREYNEQFF TGTGCCAGCAGCTTACGGGAGTACAATGAGCAGTTCTTC
TRBJ2-7 TRBD1 TRBV9 . CASSPTDRGAYEQYF TGTGCCAGCAGCCCGACGGACAGGGGGGCCTACGAGCAGTACTTC
TRBJ1-1 . TRBV2 . CASSEGMAYTEAFF TGTGCCAGCAGTGAAGGAATGGCTTACACTGAAGCTTTCTTT
TRBJ1-2 TRBD1 TRBV19 . CGCRGRDYGYTF TGTGGTTGTAGGGGGCGTGACTATGGCTACACCTTC
TRBJ2-7 . TRBV30 . CAWSVGRLYEQYF TGTGCCTGGAGTGTAGGCAGACTCTACGAGCAGTACTTC
TRBJ1-3 . TRBV11-2 . CASSLAISGNTIYF TGTGCCAGCAGCTTAGCCATCTCTGGAAACACCATATATTTT
TRBJ1-1 TRBD1 TRBV5-1 . CASSLDLDRTNTEAFF TGCGCCAGCAGCTTGGACTTGGACAGGACGAACACTGAAGCTTTCTTT
TRBJ1-3 . TRBV30 . CAWRAWSSGNTIYF TGTGCCTGGAGGGCATGGAGCTCTGGAAACACCATATATTTT
TRBJ2-7 TRBD2 TRBV4-2 . CASSQDASGYEQYF TGTGCCAGCAGCCAAGATGCTAGCGGCTACGAGCAGTACTTC
TRBJ1-1 TRBD1 TRBV11-2 . CASSITGGGTEAFF TGTGCCAGCAGCATTACAGGGGGCGGCACTGAAGCTTTCTTT
TRBJ1-1 TRBD1 TRBV6-5 . CASSSGQGGGRTEAFF TGTGCCAGCAGTTCCGGACAGGGTGGAGGGCGAACTGAAGCTTTCTTT
TRBJ2-7 TRBD2 TRBV25-1 . CASSEYLTSGEPYF TGTGCCAGCAGTGAATATTTGACTAGCGGGGAACCTTACTTC
TRBJ1-4 TRBD1 TRBV18 once CASSPTGGEATNEKLFF TGTGCCAGCTCACCAACAGGGGGTGAGGCAACTAATGAAAAACTGTTTTTT
TRBJ2-5 . TRBV19 . CASSMPGGPRETQYF TGTGCCAGTAGTATGCCGGGGGGCCCTCGAGAGACCCAGTACTTC
TRBJ2-1 . TRBV2 once CASSYDSSYNEQFF TGTGCCAGCAGTTACGACAGCTCCTACAATGAGCAGTTCTTC
TRBJ2-7 TRBD1 TRBV11-2 many CASSTGGHEQYF TGTGCCAGCAGTACAGGGGGCCACGAGCAGTACTTC
TRBJ1-1 TRBD1 TRBV19 . CASSIGTGANTEAFF TGTGCCAGTAGTATCGGGACAGGGGCGAACACTGAAGCTTTCTTT
TRBJ1-1 . TRBV12-5 . CASQLTAGTEAFF TGTGCTAGCCAACTGACAGCCGGAACTGAAGCTTTCTTT
TRBJ1-2 . TRBV27 . CASRRGTTAANYGYTF TGTGCCAGCAGGCGAGGAACGACAGCAGCTAACTATGGCTACACCTTC
TRBJ1-1 . TRBV5-6 . CASSWLESTEAFF TGTGCCAGCAGCTGGCTCGAATCGACTGAAGCTTTCTTT
TRBJ2-5 TRBD2 TRBV5-1 few CASSWEGRMETQYF TGCGCCAGCAGCTGGGAGGGAAGGATGGAGACCCAGTACTTC
TRBJ2-7 TRBD1 TRBV5-4 . CASSFDRGLFSYEQYF TGTGCCAGCAGCTTCGACAGGGGGCTTTTCTCCTACGAGCAGTACTTC
TRBJ1-6 . TRBV5-6 . CASSFSDGPLSPLHF TGTGCCAGCAGCTTTTCTGATGGCCCTTTATCACCCCTCCACTTT
TRBJ1-2 . TRBV12-3/TRBV12-4 . CASSLIYGYTF TGTGCCAGCAGTTTAATATATGGCTACACCTTC
TRBJ1-6 . TRBV9 . CASSVVGEGNSPLHF TGTGCCAGCAGCGTAGTGGGGGAGGGTAATTCACCCCTCCACTTT
TRBJ1-2 . TRBV28 few CASSYPLKGREGYYGYTF TGTGCCAGCAGTTACCCCCTGAAAGGCAGGGAGGGTTACTATGGCTACACCTTC
TRBJ2-1 . TRBV4-2 . CASSRVAGNGEQFF TGTGCCAGCAGCCGAGTTGCGGGGAACGGGGAGCAGTTCTTC
TRBJ1-2 . TRBV28 . CAGGRSNYGYTF TGTGCCGGAGGCCGGTCTAACTATGGCTACACCTTC
TRBJ1-2 . TRBV27 . CASLKFGGAAGGYTF TGTGCCAGCCTAAAATTCGGGGGGGCGGCTGGTGGCTACACCTTC
TRBJ2-2 TRBD1 TRBV6-4 few CASSERQGDGELFF TGTGCCAGCAGTGAGCGACAGGGGGACGGGGAGCTGTTTTTT
TRBJ2-5 TRBD1 TRBV6-5 . CASSYSSTGGRETQYF TGTGCCAGCAGTTACTCGTCGACAGGGGGCAGAGAGACCCAGTACTTC
TRBJ2-7 TRBD2 TRBV9 . CASSVLAGGDEQYF TGTGCCAGCAGCGTTCTTGCGGGGGGGGACGAGCAGTACTTC
TRBJ1-4 . TRBV7-9 . CASSQTSATNEKLFF TGTGCCAGCAGCCAGACATCTGCAACTAATGAAAAACTGTTTTTT
TRBJ2-1 . TRBV7-8 . CASSLGRLGDEQFF TGTGCCAGCAGCTTAGGACGTCTTGGAGATGAGCAGTTCTTC
TRBJ2-3 . TRBV14 . CASSQDPGFWTQYF TGTGCCAGCAGCCAAGATCCCGGTTTCTGGACGCAGTATTTT
TRBJ1-6 TRBD1 TRBV27 . CASSSGQNFNSPLHF TGTGCCAGCAGTTCGGGACAGAACTTTAATTCACCCCTCCACTTT
TRBJ2-3 TRBD1 TRBV6-6 . CASSPQQPRTGTTDTQYF TGTGCCAGCAGTCCTCAACAACCCCGGACAGGGACCACAGATACGCAGTATTTT
TRBJ2-5 TRBD1 TRBV2 . CASRTGQGVLNQYF TGTGCCAGCAGAACAGGACAGGGGGTGTTAAATCAATACTTC
TRBJ1-2 TRBD1 TRBV3-1/TRBV3-2 . CASSQTGGGMNYGYTF TGTGCCAGCAGCCAGACAGGGGGGGGAATGAACTATGGCTACACCTTC
TRBJ2-5 . TRBV20-1 . CSAEHQETQYF TGCAGTGCGGAGCATCAAGAGACCCAGTACTTC
TRBJ2-3 TRBD2 TRBV9 . CASSVGLAGGMITDTQYF TGTGCCAGCAGCGTGGGACTAGCGGGGGGGATGATCACAGATACGCAGTATTTT
TRBJ2-3 TRBD2 TRBV5-1 few CASSRMPAGATDTQYF TGCGCCAGCAGCCGCATGCCAGCGGGGGCCACAGATACGCAGTATTTT
TRBJ2-3 . TRBV14 . CASSPYSTDTQYF TGTGCCAGCAGCCCCTACTCCACAGATACGCAGTATTTT
TRBJ2-1 . TRBV7-9 . CASSFSVNNEQFF TGTGCCAGCAGTTTTAGTGTGAACAATGAGCAGTTCTTC